Presented here are 22 T cell receptor beta chains from one specimen sequenced in a study of T cell repertoires in cytomegalovirus infection. The antigens of these receptors remain unknown. TCRdb re-derived calls from the reads in MiXCR, one entry per CDR3 protein. The sample records 700,000 to 900,000 distinct CDR3 sequences, about 29% being singletons. Here the sequenced sample was cultured CD8+ T cells from PBMCs, taken from culture after CMV antigen stimulation. Receptors originate from a human donor in good health (CMV status not recorded). Some clones in this sample may be carry-over from other donors' samples.

The chain combines TRBV27 with TRBJ2-5; no definite D call. The germline V gene encodes CDR1 MNHEY and CDR2 SMNVEV (reference sequence). The ends were cut back, 5 bases at V and 1 base at J, with 11 bases in the middle. The CDR3 loop spans 14 amino acids. CDR3 DNA sequence: TGTGCCAGCAGTCCCGTCGGATTCCAAGAGACCCAGTACTTC. Translated: CASSPVGFQETQYF.

This clonotype was picked up a small number of times. This chain connects TRBV6-1 to TRBJ2-7; 7 bases are shared with TRBD1. CDR1 and CDR2 from the germline V gene are MNHNS and SASEGT. Trimming at V came to 7 bases and at J to 3 bases, leaving 9 bases not matched to a gene. This CDR3 region has 14 residues. For the CDR3, the DNA is TGTGCCAGCACTCCGGGACAGAGAATCTACGAGCAGTACGTC. This encodes CASTPGQRIYEQYV.

The count of this clonotype is one. The chain recombines TRBV7-9 with TRBJ1-1; D gene ambiguous. The CDR3 loop spans 18 amino acids. Germline V lookup: CDR1 SEHNR, CDR2 FQNEAQ (reference sequence). Between the trimmed V and J ends, which lost 5 bases and 0 bases, there was a span of 22 bases. The CDR3 nucleotides read TGTGCCAGCAGCCGTCCTGGATACGATCACGAAATGAACACTGAAGCTTTCTTT. This encodes CASSRPGYDHEMNTEAFF.

The chain recombines TRBV20-1 with TRBJ2-1; D gene ambiguous. Trimming took 4 bases from V and 3 from J, leaving 10 bases between them. The CDR3 consists of 13 residues. Looked up from germline, CDR1 is DFQATT and CDR2 is SNEGSKA (reference sequence). The DNA for the CDR3 is TGCAGTGCTAACTCGGGTAGCTACAATGAGCAGTTCTTC. It specifies CSANSGSYNEQFF.

This clonotype was found many times. This chain uses TRBV7-8 with TRBJ2-1; D not resolved. This CDR3 has 13 residues. The V gene lost 3 bases and the J gene lost 6 bases, with 9 bases spanning the gap. CDR1 is SGHVS, CDR2 FQNEAQ, per germline. The CDR3 reads CASSLGMGNEQFF. The CDR3 DNA follows: TGTGCCAGCAGCTTGGGGATGGGCAATGAGCAGTTCTTC.

This clonotype has ten or more counts. The rearrangement uses TRBV7-8 and TRBJ2-7; D gene unclear. Trimming shortened V by 4 bases and J by 2 bases, and 9 bases separated the two germline ends. The CDR3 has 13 residues. Germline V CDR1 and CDR2: SGHVS, FQNEAQ. This CDR3 reads CASSSPDAYEQYV. The DNA for the CDR3 is TGTGCCAGCAGCTCACCAGACGCCTACGAGCAGTACGTC.

The chain has TRBV2 and TRBJ2-1, with 7 bases matching TRBD1. The CDR3 has 15 residues. The V segment lost 10 bases and the J segment 0 bases; nucleotides outside the gene matches: 9. The germline CDR1 and CDR2 sequences are SNHLY and FYNNEI. The CDR3 DNA reads as TGTGCCATTCTTCACAGGGGCCCCTCCTACAATGAGCAGTTCTTC. It is translated as CAILHRGPSYNEQFF.

The table lists this clonotype with a few counts. This chain joins TRBV6-5 and TRBJ2-2, with D perhaps matching TRBD1 or TRBD2 (5 bases each). This CDR3 has 19 residues. The V gene lost 0 bases and the J gene lost 2 bases, with 19 bases spanning the gap. Looked up from germline, CDR1 is MNHEY and CDR2 is SVGAGI. CDR3 loop: CASSYSAGRGAPNTGELFF. CDR3 in DNA: TGTGCCAGCAGTTACTCGGCAGGGAGAGGGGCCCCCAACACCGGGGAGCTGTTTTTT.

This clonotype was observed a handful of times. The genes are TRBV7-8 and TRBJ2-3; 7 nucleotides line up with TRBD2. Losses at the gene ends were 3 bases for V and 0 bases for J; bases not matched to a gene: 6. Germline-derived CDR1 and CDR2 are SGHVS and FQNEAQ. The CDR3 is 16 residues long. For the CDR3, the DNA is TGTGCCAGCAGCTTCCGTGGGCGGGGGAGCACAGATACGCAGTATTTT. Encoded protein: CASSFRGRGSTDTQYF. Combining the CDR3 with reference TRBV7-8 and TRBJ2-3 gives the whole variable domain GAGVSQSPRYKVAKRGQDVALRCDPISGHVSLFWYQQALGQGPEFLTYFQNEAQLDKSGLPSDRFFAERPEGSVSTLKIQRTQQEDSAVYLCASSFRGRGSTDTQYFGPGTRLTVL.

This clonotype has only a few counts. The chain combines TRBV29-1 with TRBJ1-4; no definite D call. The ends were cut back, 3 bases at V and 3 bases at J, with 11 bases in the middle. The CDR3 loop spans 14 amino acids. Germline CDR1 SQVTM, CDR2 ANQGSEA. This CDR3 is CSVDGGSSNEKLFF. For the CDR3, the DNA is TGCAGCGTTGATGGCGGCAGCTCTAATGAAAAACTGTTTTTT.

This clonotype was detected a few times. The gene calls are TRBV5-6 and TRBJ2-7; D tentatively fits TRBD1 or TRBD2 (6 bases each). The CDR3 length is 14 residues. The germline CDR1 and CDR2 sequences are SGHDT and YYEEEE. Trimming stripped 3 bases from V and 7 bases from J, with 17 bases between. Written as DNA, the CDR3 is TGTGCCAGCAGCTGGGGACTGGGGGCGCGGGAGCAGTACGTC. Its translation is CASSWGLGAREQYV.

At least ten counts were recorded for this clonotype. The chain joins TRBV6-1 to TRBJ2-3; D not certain. V shed 0 bases and J shed 1 base, with 11 bases lying between them. This CDR3 has 16 amino acids. Germline V gene data show CDR1 as MNHNS and CDR2 as SASEGT. CDR3 sequence reads: CASSEAGTWGTDTQYF. CDR3 coding DNA: TGTGCCAGCAGTGAAGCTGGAACCTGGGGCACAGATACGCAGTATTTT.

The chain is built from TRBV27 and TRBJ2-5; possible D gene TRBD2, 5 bases. Trimming removed 0 bases from V and 5 bases from J, with 13 bases in between. Germline CDR1 and CDR2: MNHEY and SMNVEV (reference sequence). CDR3 length equals 15 residues. The CDR3 nucleotides read TGTGCCAGCAGTTTATCTCCCTCACTAGGCGAGACCCAGTACTTC. Protein product: CASSLSPSLGETQYF.

This clonotype was detected ten times or more. The V and J genes are TRBV28 and TRBJ1-1; TRBD1 aligns across 10 bases. Germline V gene lookup returns CDR1 MDHEN and CDR2 SYDVKM. The V gene end was trimmed by 5 bases and the J gene end by 5 bases; junction bases not matched to a gene: 8. The CDR3 totals 15 residues. In nucleotides, the CDR3 is TGTGCCAGCAGTGGGGGGACAGGGGTTAGAACTGAAGCTTTCTTT. This encodes CASSGGTGVRTEAFF.

The sample holds a few counts of this clonotype. V is TRBV12-3 or TRBV12-4 and J is TRBJ1-2; D may be TRBD1 (5 bases). The CDR3 has 14 residues. Trimming shortened V by 2 bases and J by 4 bases, and 11 bases separated the two germline ends. CDR3 in DNA: TGTGCCAGCAGTTTAAGACAGAACACCTATGGCTACACCTTC. Its protein product is CASSLRQNTYGYTF.

This rearrangement joins TRBV19 to TRBJ1-2, with 7 bases aligning to TRBD1. This CDR3 comprises 16 residues. CDR1 is LNHDA and CDR2 is SQIVND in the germline V gene (reference sequence). V was clipped by 1 base and J by 3 bases; unmatched bases: 8. This CDR3 reads CASSIGQGDLHYGYTF. The CDR3 coding sequence is TGTGCCAGTAGTATAGGGCAGGGGGATCTCCACTATGGCTACACCTTC.

This clonotype has more than one count but fewer than ten. V usage is TRBV20-1 and J usage is TRBJ2-5, with 9 bases fitting TRBD1. V shed 0 bases and J 1 base; nucleotides not matched to a gene: 9. This CDR3 spans 17 amino acids. The germline V gene encodes CDR1 DFQATT and CDR2 SNEGSKA (reference sequence). This CDR3 is CSARDVRDRVTQETQYF. The CDR3 region has the DNA TGCAGTGCTAGAGATGTGCGGGACAGGGTCACCCAAGAGACCCAGTACTTC.

This clonotype occurred many times. The J gene is TRBJ2-3, the V gene TRBV7-9; D uncertain. V was pared by 8 bases and J by 1 base, with 10 bases between. CDR3 length: 13 residues. Germline CDR1 reads SEHNR; CDR2 reads FQNEAQ (reference sequence). The CDR3 loop is CASAYDGTDTQYF. CDR3 nucleotides: TGTGCCAGCGCGTACGATGGCACAGATACGCAGTATTTT.

The chain employs TRBV9 and TRBJ1-6; TRBD1 matches at 7 bases. CDR1 and CDR2 from the germline V gene are SGDLS and YYNGEE. The CDR3 consists of 22 residues. Unmatched junction bases numbered 22, after V lost 4 bases and J lost 0 bases. In DNA, the CDR3 is TGTGCCAGCAGCTCGGGGTCCCCCCTACAGGGGCTAAAGAGCTCCTATAATTCACCCCTCCACTTT. It is translated as CASSSGSPLQGLKSSYNSPLHF. Full variable domain (remainder filled in from reference TRBV9 and TRBJ1-6): DSGVTQTPKHLITATGQRVTLRCSPRSGDLSVYWYQQSLDQGLQFLIQYYNGEERAKGNILERFSAQQFPDLHSELNLSSLELGDSALYFCASSSGSPLQGLKSSYNSPLHFGNGTRLTVT.

This clonotype was seen only a few times. The gene calls are TRBV7-6 and TRBJ2-1, with D possibly TRBD2 on 5 matching bases. The CDR3 runs to 15 residues. Germline CDR1 reads SGHVS; CDR2 reads FNYEAQ. V lost 3 bases and J 0 bases, leaving 9 bases between the germline ends. CDR3 region: CASSFKGSSYNEQFF. The CDR3 nucleotides read TGTGCCAGCAGCTTTAAAGGGAGCTCCTACAATGAGCAGTTCTTC.

This chain uses TRBV4-1 with TRBJ1-1; 8 bases match TRBD1. Looked up from germline, CDR1 is MGHRA and CDR2 is YSYEKL. The CDR3 runs 15 residues. With 3 bases clipped from V and 0 bases from J, the junction kept 3 bases outside the gene matches. DNA of the CDR3: TGCGCCAGCAGCCACCTGACAGGGGTGAACACTGAAGCTTTCTTT. This codes for CASSHLTGVNTEAFF.

The chain couples TRBV29-1 to TRBJ2-7; 7 positions agree with TRBD1. V shed 3 bases, J shed 2 bases, and the junction held 7 bases outside the gene matches. The V gene's germline CDR1 is SQVTM and CDR2 ANQGSEA. The CDR3 runs to 14 residues. The CDR3 nucleotides read TGCAGCGTTGATGCCCGGGACAGCCCCTACGAGCAGTACTTC. This sequence encodes CSVDARDSPYEQYF.